This T cell receptor beta chain derives from a study of vaccination and CD4 T cells after COVID-19. Study background: Six men and four women formed the convalescents, two being Hispanic.

CDR3 length equals 16 residues. The V segment lost 2 bases and the J segment 6 bases; nucleotides outside the gene matches: 8. CDR1 LGHNA and CDR2 YNFKEQ come from the germline V gene. The sample's treatment: approximately 11-day PBMC culture with coronavirus spike peptide pools or control peptides (ViraFEST assay). ViraFEST expanded antigen-specific T cells with peptide pools, then sequenced TCRs. Cultured CD4+ T-cell DNA underwent Oncomine TCR Beta short-read sequencing. It was cultured CD4+ T cells from which genomic DNA was extracted. TCRdb called the PCR reads again in MiXCR, with one record for every CDR3 protein. This table holds about 20,000 distinct CDR3 sequences, roughly 24% found once. This clonotype was seen more than once but under ten times. Its antigen is unidentified.

The receptor was derived from a human donor with COVID-19. The chain employs TRBV4-2 and TRBJ2-3; 10 bases agree with TRBD2. Material: cultured CD4+ T cells from blood. CDR3 nucleotide sequence: TGTGCCAGCAGCCAATCCAGCGGGGGGGCCGGGGATACGCAGTATTTT. Translated, it gives CASSQSSGGAGDTQYF.